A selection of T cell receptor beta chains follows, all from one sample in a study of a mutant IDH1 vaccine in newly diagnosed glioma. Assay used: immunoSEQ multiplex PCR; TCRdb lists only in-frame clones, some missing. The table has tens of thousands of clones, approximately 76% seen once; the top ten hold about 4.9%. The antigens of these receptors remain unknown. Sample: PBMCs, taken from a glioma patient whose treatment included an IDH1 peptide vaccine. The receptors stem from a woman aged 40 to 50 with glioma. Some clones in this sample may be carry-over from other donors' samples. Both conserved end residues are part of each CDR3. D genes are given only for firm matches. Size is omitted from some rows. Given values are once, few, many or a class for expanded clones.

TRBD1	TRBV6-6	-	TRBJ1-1	TGTGCCAGCAGTTACGGTCAGGGGGCGCAGACTTTCTTT	CASSYGQGAQTFF
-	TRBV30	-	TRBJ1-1	TGTGCCTGGAGTGTATTGGGGGCGCCCAACACTGAAGCTTTCTTT	CAWSVLGAPNTEAFF
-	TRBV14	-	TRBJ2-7	TGTGCCAGCAGCCAAGACGGCAGGGGCTGGTACGAGCAGTACTTC	CASSQDGRGWYEQYF
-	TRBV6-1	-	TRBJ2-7	TGTGCCAGCTGGGGGTCCAACGAGCAGTACTTC	CASWGSNEQYF
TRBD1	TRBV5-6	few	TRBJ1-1	TGTGCCAGCAGACAAACAGGGGGCCCTGAAGCTTTCTTT	CASRQTGGPEAFF
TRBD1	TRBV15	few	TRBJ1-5	TGTGCCACCAGCAGAACCGGGACAGGCTACAATCAGCCCCAGCATTTT	CATSRTGTGYNQPQHF
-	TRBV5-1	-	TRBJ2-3	TGCGCCAGCAGTAATGACCCCCACGGCACAGATACGCAGTATTTT	CASSNDPHGTDTQYF
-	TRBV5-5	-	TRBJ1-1	TGTGCCAGCAGCTTGGACATCGGGTGGGACACTGAAGCTTTCTTT	CASSLDIGWDTEAFF
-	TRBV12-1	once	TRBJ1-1	TGTGCCAGCAGCTCTCACGCGGGGGGCCCAGGAGAAGCTTTCTTT	CASSSHAGGPGEAFF
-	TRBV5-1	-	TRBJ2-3	TGCGCCAGCGCACGGGGCCCAGATACGCAGTATTTT	CASARGPDTQYF
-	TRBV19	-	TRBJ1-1	TGTGCCAGTAGTATAAACAGAGAGACTGAAGCTTTCTTT	CASSINRETEAFF
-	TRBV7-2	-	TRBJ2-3	TGTGCCAGCAGCCGGGCCGGACGGGGTTCCGATACGCAGTATTTT	CASSRAGRGSDTQYF
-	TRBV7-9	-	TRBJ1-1	TGTGCCAGCAGCTTATCAACCCTTTGGACTGAAGCTTTCTTT	CASSLSTLWTEAFF
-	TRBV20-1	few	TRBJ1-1	TGCAGTGCTAGTCCGACCTATAAAGCTTTCTTT	CSASPTYKAFF
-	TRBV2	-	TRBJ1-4	TGTGCCAGCGCCTCCTGGGGCGAAAAACTGTTTTTT	CASASWGEKLFF
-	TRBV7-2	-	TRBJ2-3	TGTGCCAGCAGCTTGTGGGCGCGGGGCACAGATACGCAGTATTTT	CASSLWARGTDTQYF
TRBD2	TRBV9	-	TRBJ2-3	TGTGCCAGCAGCGTAGCAAGCGGGGTTGCAACAGATACGCAGTATTTT	CASSVASGVATDTQYF
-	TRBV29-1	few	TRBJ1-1	TGCAGCGTAGCCCCGGGCCTTGAAGCTTTCTTT	CSVAPGLEAFF
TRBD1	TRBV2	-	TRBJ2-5	TGTGCCAGTGGGGACAGGCCCTCCCAAGAGACCCAGTACTTC	CASGDRPSQETQYF
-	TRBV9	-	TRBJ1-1	TGTGCCAGCAGCGTAGGGTCACTGGGGAACACTGAAGCTTTCTTT	CASSVGSLGNTEAFF
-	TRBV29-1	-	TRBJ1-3	TGCAGCGTTGGGGTAGGAAACACCATATATTTT	CSVGVGNTIYF
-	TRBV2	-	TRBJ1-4	TGTGCCAGCAGTTCTAGGTCGGCGACTAATGAAAAACTGTTTTTT	CASSSRSATNEKLFF
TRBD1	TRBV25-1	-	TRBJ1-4	TGTGCCTCCAGTACACTTAGACAGGGGGCAACTAATGAAAAACTGTTTTTT	CASSTLRQGATNEKLFF
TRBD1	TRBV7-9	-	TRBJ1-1	TGTGCCAGCAGCCCACAGGGGGCTCCCCACACTGAAGCTTTCTTT	CASSPQGAPHTEAFF
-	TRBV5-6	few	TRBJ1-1	TGTGCCAGCAGCTTAAGGGGTGGCACTGAAGCTTTCTTT	CASSLRGGTEAFF
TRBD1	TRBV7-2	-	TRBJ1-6	TGTGCCAGCAGCTTAGTGTACCGCGACAGGGTATCGGGTAATTCACCCCTCCACTTT	CASSLVYRDRVSGNSPLHF
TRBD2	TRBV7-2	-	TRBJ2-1	TGTGCCAGCAGCTTAAATGGCGGGGGGCCATACAATGAGCAGTTCTTC	CASSLNGGGPYNEQFF
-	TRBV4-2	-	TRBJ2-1	TGTGCCAGCAGCCAAGATCTCGGAGCGCGAGTCTACAATGAGCAGTTCTTC	CASSQDLGARVYNEQFF
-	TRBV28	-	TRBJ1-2	TGTGCCAGCAGTTTAGGGAAGACAGCGAACTATGGCTACACCTTC	CASSLGKTANYGYTF
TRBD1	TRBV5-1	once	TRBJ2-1	TGCGCCAGCAGCCCCGACAGGGGTAGGGCGAATGAGCAGTTCTTC	CASSPDRGRANEQFF
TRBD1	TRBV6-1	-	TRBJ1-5	TGTGCCAGCGTCTGGACAGGGGGCAATCAGCCCCAGCATTTT	CASVWTGGNQPQHF
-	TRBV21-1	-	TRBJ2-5	TGTGCCATTGGGTGGGACTGGGGAGAGACCCAGTACTTC	CAIGWDWGETQYF